One sample yielded the 5 T cell receptor beta chains listed below, sequenced in a study of blood T cell repertoires in COVID-19. Using immunoSEQ multiplex PCR, the repertoire was profiled, and TCRdb retains in-frame clones only, with some absent. Of fewer than 200,000 clones in the sample, over 70% are singletons; the top ten hold less than 4%. The material sequenced was PBMCs or T cells enriched from blood (not recorded which). Every receptor here comes from a woman aged 50 to 60 in a cohort exposed to, infected with or recovered from COVID-19 (not recorded which).

The chain links TRBV24-1 to TRBJ2-1; 11 bases line up with TRBD2. Germline V lookup: CDR1 KGHDR, CDR2 SFDVKD. J gave up 4 bases and V 2 bases, and 3 bases lay outside the gene matches. This CDR3 region has 16 residues. In DNA form, the CDR3 reads TGTGCCACCAGTGATTCAACTAGCGGGAGTTACAATGAGCAGTTCTTC. Its translation: CATSDSTSGSYNEQFF.

V usage is TRBV3-1 (or the pseudogene TRBV3-2) and J usage is TRBJ1-1; no reliable D call. Germline V lookup: CDR1 LGHDT, CDR2 YNNKEL (reference sequence). The CDR3 covers 16 residues. V lost 0 bases and J lost 1, with 12 bases in between. CDR3 sequence (DNA): TGTGCCAGCAGCCAAGATGTTTCAGTTCGGAACACTGAAGCTTTCTTT. This codes for CASSQDVSVRNTEAFF.

This rearrangement joins TRBV11-2 to TRBJ1-1, with D possibly TRBD1 on 6 matching bases. The V and J ends lost 5 bases and 8 bases respectively, with 9 bases between them. CDR1 is SGHAT and CDR2 is FQNNGV in the germline V gene. The CDR3 has 11 amino acids. The CDR3 reads CASSEGVEAFF. CDR3 nucleotide sequence: TGTGCCAGCAGCGAGGGGGTAGAAGCTTTCTTT.

The chain recombines TRBV18 with TRBJ2-1, with TRBD1 identical over 8 bases. V was pared by 4 bases and J by 8 bases, with 1 base of the junction left unmatched. The CDR3 runs to 12 residues. CDR1 and CDR2 (germline): KGHSH, LQKENI. This CDR3 reads CASSLQGDEQFF. For the CDR3, the DNA is TGTGCCAGCTCACTACAGGGGGATGAGCAGTTCTTC. Full variable domain (remainder filled in from reference TRBV18 and TRBJ2-1): NAGVMQNPRHLVRRRGQEARLRCSPMKGHSHVYWYRQLPEEGLKFMVYLQKENIIDESGMPKERFSAEFPKEGPSILRIQQVVRGDSAAYFCASSLQGDEQFFGPGTRLTVL.

V and J are TRBV2 and TRBJ1-1; D unresolved. Trimming stripped 5 bases from V and 7 bases from J, with 8 bases between. CDR3 length equals 11 residues. Germline V lookup: CDR1 SNHLY, CDR2 FYNNEI. The CDR3 is CASSLGVEAFF. The CDR3 DNA is TGTGCCAGCAGTCTCGGGGTTGAAGCTTTCTTT.